This TCR beta chain was retrieved from a study of T cell responses to AZD1222 COVID-19 vaccine. Study conclusions and caveats: Across the whole spike, CD4 TCRs peaked at regions 160-218 and 743-854. Unmutated variant regions are reportedly targeted by nearly half of spike-specific TCRs. Most donors were white British, females outnumbered males, and clonal diversity was possibly underestimated. Repertoires were collected only later (after the peak T cell response had occurred).

Here immunoSEQ multiplex PCR was the method, and the copy in TCRdb shows in-frame clones only, minus some. This table holds 250,000 to 300,000 clones, almost 95% found once. The V end lost 8 bases, the J end lost 0 bases, and 9 bases lay between the germline ends. The germline V gene encodes CDR1 WSHSY and CDR2 SAAADI. This CDR3 is 13 amino acids long. With regard to this clone: The antigen remains undetermined.

The TCR originated in an adult who received the AZD1222 COVID-19 vaccine. The sequencing here drew on peripheral blood, taken 28 days after the second AZD1222 dose. The genes are TRBV10-2 and TRBJ2-3; D may correspond to TRBD1 or TRBD2 (6 bases each). This chain's CDR3 is CASEGGSTDTQYF. The CDR3 coding sequence is TGCGCCAGCGAGGGGGGCAGCACAGATACGCAGTATTTT.